This paragraph reports one TCR beta chain. CDR1 SGDLS and CDR2 YYNGEE come from the germline V gene. This CDR3 is 14 amino acids long. V lost 4 bases and J 7 bases, leaving 18 bases between the germline ends. The record originates from a study of blood T cell repertoires in COVID-19. The wider study: The cDNA or gDNA used as material had been derived from T cells, B-cell-depleted T cells, or PBMCs.

A COVID-19 case had been met by exposed participants during the 2 weeks before study entry. As processed by the authors: The authors estimated nucleated cell counts from reference gene primer amplification. Only in-frame clones appear in the TCRdb table, and some are missing; sequencing was by immunoSEQ multiplex PCR. V, J and clone size are those of that table, while D and trimming were read from the DNA. The data contain 200,000 to 250,000 clones, 75% to 90% of them singletons. The genes are TRBV9 and TRBJ2-7, with D maybe TRBD2 (5 bases). The clonotype originates from a woman aged 30 to 39 who had been exposed to COVID-19. Sequencing was carried out using PBMCs or T cells enriched from blood (not recorded which). CDR3 sequence: CASSLSGVPGEQYF. For the CDR3, the DNA is TGTGCCAGCAGCCTAAGCGGTGTACCCGGGGAGCAGTACTTC.